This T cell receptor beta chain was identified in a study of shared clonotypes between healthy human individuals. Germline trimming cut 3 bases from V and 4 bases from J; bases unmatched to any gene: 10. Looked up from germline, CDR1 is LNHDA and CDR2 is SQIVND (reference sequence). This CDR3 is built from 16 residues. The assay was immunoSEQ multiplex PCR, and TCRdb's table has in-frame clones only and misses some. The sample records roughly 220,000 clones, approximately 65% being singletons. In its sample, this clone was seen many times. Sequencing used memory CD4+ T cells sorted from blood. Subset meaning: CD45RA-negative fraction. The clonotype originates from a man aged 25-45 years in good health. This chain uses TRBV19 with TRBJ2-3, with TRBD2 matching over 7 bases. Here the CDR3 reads CASSISLAVTADTQYF. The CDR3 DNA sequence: TGTGCCAGTAGTATCAGTCTAGCGGTCACGGCAGATACGCAGTATTTT.